This T cell receptor (beta chain) was observed in a study of glioma-infiltrating T cells. Study-level points and caveats: Gliomas, especially low-grade, showed above-expected tissue-blood divergence; non-neoplastic patients showed below.

Amplification of TCR alpha and beta CDR3 regions from RNA used iRepertoire nested multiplex PCR. Tissue mRNA or PBMC total RNA, roughly 90-450 ng, went into one-step reverse transcription and amplification. TCRdb re-analysed the multiplex PCR reads in MiXCR, keeping a single row per CDR3 protein. The repertoire holds roughly 130,000 distinct CDR3 sequences, with approximately 26% as singletons. The germline V gene encodes CDR1 SEHNR and CDR2 FQNEAQ (reference sequence). Trimming took off 1 base at V and 11 bases at J, with 12 bases between the two ends. The CDR3 loop spans 13 amino acids. Comment on this clonotype: Its antigen is currently unknown.

This rearrangement joins TRBV7-9 to TRBJ1-5, with D possibly being TRBD1 (5 bases). Sequencing was carried out using glioma tissue, nonneoplastic brain tissue, or PBMCs (not recorded which). This TCR derives from a human donor with low-grade glioma or glioblastoma, undergoing nonglioma brain surgery, or in good health (not recorded which). DNA of the CDR3: TGTGCCAGCAGCTTAGGGGCTCCGGGGGCCCAGCATTTT. Its protein product is CASSLGAPGAQHF.